This T cell receptor (beta chain) is drawn from a study of T cell repertoires in cytomegalovirus infection. Via MiXCR, TCRdb re-called the reads, giving one row per CDR3 protein. The sample contains approximately 400,000 distinct CDR3 sequences, about a third of which appear only once. Of note for this clonotype: At one end the junction does not follow the germline gene, possibly because of a read error.

CDR3 length: 13 residues. This receptor was obtained from a human donor in good health (CMV status not recorded). Some clones in this sample may be carry-over from other donors' samples. Sequenced material: PBMCs. This chain links TRBV12-3 or TRBV12-4 with TRBJ2-1, with a weak D call TRBD2 (5 bases). The CDR3 DNA sequence: TGTGCTAGCAGTCCGAGCGGAGCTAAGGAGCAGTTCTTC. Protein product: CASSPSGAKEQFF.